These 27 T cell receptor beta chains originate from one sample sequenced in a study of shared clonotypes between healthy human individuals. Profiled with immunoSEQ multiplex PCR; TCRdb holds only in-frame clones, not every one. This table has fewer than 1.6 million clones, 98% to 99% appearing once. Source material: naive CD4+ T cells sorted from blood. Subset defined: CD45RA+ positively selected. The receptors come from a man under 40 in good health.

The chain links TRBV6-5 to TRBJ2-7; D may be TRBD1 or TRBD2 (5 bases each). CDR3 length: 13 amino acids. Germline V gene lookup returns CDR1 MNHEY and CDR2 SVGAGI. V lost 4 bases, J lost 1 base, and 8 bases lay in between. In DNA, the CDR3 is TGTGCCAGCAGTTGGGACCGATCCTACGAGCAGTACTTC. Its translation is CASSWDRSYEQYF.

The chain has TRBV10-2 and TRBJ2-7; the match to TRBD2 covers 8 bases. The V and J ends lost 7 bases and 2 bases, in that order; junction bases with no gene match: 16. The CDR3 extends over 17 amino acids. The V gene's germline CDR1 is WSHSY and CDR2 SAAADI. The CDR3 DNA reads as TGCGCCAGCATCAAGGCGGGGGGCGGGAGTCTCGCCTACGAGCAGTACTTC. Amino acid sequence: CASIKAGGGSLAYEQYF.

The V gene is TRBV7-6, the J gene TRBJ2-7, with 12 bases that match TRBD1. Germline-derived CDR1 and CDR2 are SGHVS and FNYEAQ. Germline trimming cut 1 base from V and 6 bases from J; bases unmatched to any gene: 10. This CDR3 is 17 amino acids long. The DNA of the CDR3 is TGTGCCAGCAGCTTAGGAGGGACAGGGGGCCCAGATGGCGAGCAGTACTTC. Its protein is CASSLGGTGGPDGEQYF.

The CDR3 is CASSPGQYTEAFF. The CDR3 coding sequence is TGTGCCAGCAGCCCCGGACAGTACACTGAAGCTTTCTTT. The chain recombines TRBV28 with TRBJ1-1, with D perhaps TRBD1 (6 bases). From germline, CDR1 is MDHEN and CDR2 SYDVKM. With 6 bases removed from V and 3 bases from J, the gap between germline ends came to 11 bases. The CDR3 covers 13 residues.

The gene calls are TRBV7-9 and TRBJ2-1; D is tentatively TRBD1 or TRBD2 (5 bases each). This CDR3 has 15 amino acids. V lost 2 bases, J lost 2 bases, and 10 bases lay in between. Germline CDR1 is SEHNR and CDR2 is FQNEAQ (reference sequence). The CDR3, as DNA: TGTGCCAGCAGCTTACTCGGGGCTACCTACAATGAGCAGTTCTTC. It is translated as CASSLLGATYNEQFF. Full variable domain (outside the CDR3, taken from reference TRBV7-9 and TRBJ2-1): DTGVSQNPRHKITKRGQNVTFRCDPISEHNRLYWYRQTLGQGPEFLTYFQNEAQLEKSRLLSDRFSAERPKGSFSTLEIQRTEQGDSAMYLCASSLLGATYNEQFFGPGTRLTVL.

The genes are TRBV4-3 and TRBJ1-4; D ambiguous. The CDR3 contains 17 residues. Trimming took off 0 bases at V and 7 bases at J, with 18 bases between the two ends. Per germline, CDR1 LGHNA and CDR2 YSLEER. DNA of the CDR3: TGCGCCAGCAGCCAAGAGGCTGGGGTTTTTTTGAGTGAAAAACTGTTTTTT. Its translation is CASSQEAGVFLSEKLFF.

The chain recombines TRBV5-4 with TRBJ2-1; no reliable D call. CDR3 size: 16 residues. Trimming pared 4 bases from V and 6 bases from J, leaving 20 bases between. Germline V gives CDR1 SGHNT, CDR2 YYREEE (reference sequence). DNA for the CDR3: TGTGCCAGCAGCCCCGGGCCCAGCTCTTCGTCCAATGAGCAGTTCTTC. Translation: CASSPGPSSSSNEQFF.

Concerning this clone: The same CDR3 arises from other DNA sequences in this sample as well. The CDR3 region has the DNA TGCGCCAGCAGCTTCGGGGGGGACTCCTACGAGCAGTACTTC. Translation gives CASSFGGDSYEQYF. This chain joins TRBV5-1 and TRBJ2-7, with 8 bases lining up with TRBD2. Germline-derived CDR1 and CDR2 are SGHRS and YFSETQ. This CDR3 contains 14 residues. The V gene end was trimmed by 2 bases and the J gene end by 0 bases; junction bases not matched to a gene: 1.

This clone was detected once. This chain uses TRBV5-5 with TRBJ2-7, with TRBD1 as a possible D gene (6 bases). The CDR3 is 12 amino acids. Germline values: CDR1 SGHKS, CDR2 YYEKEE (reference sequence). The germline V and J ends were trimmed by 5 bases and 6 bases, with 12 bases remaining between them. CDR3 bases: TGTGCCAGCAGTTCAGGGGTGTCCGAGCAGTACTTC. Protein sequence: CASSSGVSEQYF. Full variable domain (remainder filled in from reference TRBV5-5 and TRBJ2-7): DAGVTQSPTHLIKTRGQQVTLRCSPISGHKSVSWYQQVLGQGPQFIFQYYEKEERGRGNFPDRFSARQFPNYSSELNVNALLLGDSALYLCASSSGVSEQYFGPGTRLTVT.

V is TRBV7-3 and J is TRBJ2-5; D might be TRBD1 or TRBD2, each matching 5 bases. Germline V lookup: CDR1 SGHTA, CDR2 FQGTGA. The V and J ends lost 2 bases and 5 bases respectively, with 15 bases between them. This CDR3 has 15 residues. The CDR3 DNA sequence: TGTGCCAGCAGCTTACAGGGCGGGCATTGGGAGACCCAGTACTTC. This gives the protein CASSLQGGHWETQYF.

V usage is TRBV7-2 and J usage is TRBJ2-3; TRBD2 matches at 9 bases. The germline CDR1 and CDR2 sequences are SGHTA and FQGNSA. The CDR3 runs to 16 residues. The J segment lost 0 bases and the V segment lost 5 bases, leaving 6 bases of the junction unmatched. CDR3: CASSRLTSGSTDTQYF. CDR3 in DNA: TGTGCCAGCAGCCGCCTTACTAGCGGGAGCACAGATACGCAGTATTTT.

The table lists this clone with a count of one. V gene TRBV27 combines with J gene TRBJ2-2, with 12 bases fitting TRBD1. Germline CDR1 and CDR2: MNHEY and SMNVEV (reference sequence). The CDR3 has 18 residues. V dropped 5 bases and J dropped 6; count of bases not matched to a gene: 13. DNA for the CDR3: TGTGCCAGCAGTCCACCGGGACAGGGGGCAAACACGCCCGGGGAGCTGTTTTTT. This translates into CASSPPGQGANTPGELFF.

The J gene is TRBJ2-1, the V gene TRBV6-6; 12 bases line up with TRBD1. V lost 2 bases, J lost 8 bases, and 4 bases stayed unmatched. Germline V CDR1 and CDR2: MNHNY, SVGAGI (reference sequence). CDR3 length: 15 amino acids. CDR3 sequence: CASSYGTGGFYEQFF. CDR3 nucleotide sequence: TGTGCCAGCAGTTACGGGACAGGGGGCTTCTATGAGCAGTTCTTC.

The rearrangement joins TRBV6-5 to TRBJ1-4, with D hard to call. CDR3 length: 13 amino acids. Germline CDR1 reads MNHEY; CDR2 reads SVGAGI. Trimming shortened V by 1 base and J by 8 bases, and 8 bases separated the two germline ends. The chain's CDR3 is CASSYWGSEKLFF. The DNA of the CDR3 is TGTGCCAGCAGTTACTGGGGTTCGGAAAAACTGTTTTTT.

V gene TRBV2 combines with J gene TRBJ2-4; 11 nucleotides align to TRBD2. The CDR3 has 18 residues. Germline assignment: CDR1 SNHLY and CDR2 FYNNEI. Trimming took 3 bases from V and 8 from J; bases not matched to a gene: 15. This CDR3 is CASSEISGTSGEGHIQYF. Written as DNA, the CDR3 is TGTGCCAGCAGTGAGATCTCCGGGACTAGCGGAGAGGGGCACATTCAGTACTTC.

The chain combines TRBV28 with TRBJ2-7, with D possibly being TRBD1 or TRBD2 (5 bases each). V gave up 5 bases and J gave up 0 bases, with 14 bases separating them. CDR3 length: 15 residues. The germline V gene encodes CDR1 MDHEN and CDR2 SYDVKM. CDR3 sequence: CASSPWDGSSYEQYF. The CDR3 DNA follows: TGTGCCAGCAGTCCGTGGGACGGCAGCTCCTACGAGCAGTACTTC.

Regarding this clone: Other DNA sequences in this specimen translate into the identical CDR3. The V and J genes are TRBV9 and TRBJ2-1, with TRBD2 matching over 9 bases. After removal of 0 bases from V and 4 bases from J, the junction contained 2 bases not matched to a gene. The CDR3 is made up of 15 amino acids. From germline, CDR1 is SGDLS and CDR2 YYNGEE. The CDR3 DNA reads as TGTGCCAGCAGCGTAGGCCTAGCGGGGTACAATGAGCAGTTCTTC. It specifies CASSVGLAGYNEQFF.

This chain uses TRBV27 with TRBJ2-3; D is possibly TRBD2 (5 bases). In germline, CDR1 is MNHEY, CDR2 SMNVEV (reference sequence). Trimming pared 6 bases from V and 4 bases from J, leaving 11 bases between. CDR3 length equals 13 residues. The CDR3 loop reads CASSLLLADTQYF. CDR3 bases: TGTGCCAGCAGCCTTTTACTAGCAGATACGCAGTATTTT.

This rearrangement joins TRBV5-8 to TRBJ2-7, with TRBD2 matching over 8 bases. Trimming cost V 6 bases and J 3 bases; bases outside gene matches: 11. The CDR3 spans 15 residues. CDR1 is SGHTS, CDR2 YDEGEE, per germline. The CDR3 DNA reads TGTGCCAGCACCCCTCGCACTAGCGGCCTCTACGAGCAGTACTTC. Its translation: CASTPRTSGLYEQYF. Full variable domain (outside the CDR3, taken from reference TRBV5-8 and TRBJ2-7): EAGVTQSPTHLIKTRGQQATLRCSPISGHTSVYWYQQALGLGLQFLLWYDEGEERNRGNFPPRFSGRQFPNYSSELNVNALELEDSALYLCASTPRTSGLYEQYFGPGTRLTVT.

Details on this clone: Other DNA sequences in the same sample also yield this CDR3. The chain combines TRBV18 with TRBJ2-5, with D perhaps matching TRBD1 or TRBD2 (5 bases each). Germline CDR1 KGHSH, CDR2 LQKENI. The CDR3 contains 15 residues. With 3 bases removed from V and 4 bases from J, the gap between germline ends came to 15 bases. The CDR3: CASSPGTGGGETQYF. The CDR3 DNA follows: TGTGCCAGCTCACCGGGAACAGGCGGAGGAGAGACCCAGTACTTC.

A word on this clone: The same CDR3 arises from other DNA sequences in this sample as well. V usage is TRBV5-1 and J usage is TRBJ2-7, with D perhaps matching TRBD1 (6 bases). V lost 4 bases and J 3 bases, leaving 11 bases between the germline ends. The CDR3 is made up of 13 amino acids. CDR1 SGHRS and CDR2 YFSETQ come from the germline V gene. CDR3 loop: CASSRDTNYEQYF. CDR3 in DNA: TGCGCCAGCAGCCGGGACACCAACTACGAGCAGTACTTC. The full variable domain, with the rest looked up from reference TRBV5-1 and TRBJ2-7, is KAGVTQTPRYLIKTRGQQVTLSCSPISGHRSVSWYQQTPGQGLQFLFEYFSETQRNKGNFPGRFSGRQFSNSRSEMNVSTLELGDSALYLCASSRDTNYEQYFGPGTRLTVT.

The rearrangement links TRBV11-2 to TRBJ2-1; 12 nucleotides agree with TRBD2. After removal of 3 bases from V and 7 bases from J, the junction contained 13 bases not matched to a gene. The germline gives CDR1 SGHAT, CDR2 FQNNGV. The CDR3 length is 18 residues. CDR3 DNA: TGTGCCAGCAGCTTGCGTCTAGCGGGAGGGCTAGGAATAAATGAGCAGTTCTTC. This sequence encodes CASSLRLAGGLGINEQFF.

The chain uses TRBV10-1 and TRBJ2-3; no firm D call. Trimming shortened V by 0 bases and J by 4 bases, and 5 bases separated the two germline ends. The germline V gene encodes CDR1 WNHNN and CDR2 SYGVQD (reference sequence). CDR3 length equals 13 residues. CDR3 protein: CASSESRADTQYF. DNA for the CDR3: TGCGCCAGCAGTGAGTCACGAGCAGATACGCAGTATTTT.

The sample holds one count of this clone. The rearrangement uses TRBV29-1 and TRBJ1-1; unclear D gene. Germline lookup yields CDR1 SQVTM and CDR2 ANQGSEA. The CDR3 runs to 13 residues. V lost 2 bases, J lost 4 bases, and 11 bases lay in between. The CDR3 nucleotides are TGCAGCGTTGAAAGGGTTGAAGGCACTGAAGCTTTCTTT. This translates into CSVERVEGTEAFF. The whole variable domain, remainder taken from reference TRBV29-1 and TRBJ1-1, is SAVISQKPSRDICQRGTSLTIQCQVDSQVTMMFWYRQQPGQSLTLIATANQGSEATYESGFVIDKFPISRPNLTFSTLTVSNMSPEDSSIYLCSVERVEGTEAFFGQGTRLTVV.

This clone was found once. The chain links TRBV5-6 to TRBJ1-5; no clear D gene. Germline V gives CDR1 SGHDT, CDR2 YYEEEE. The CDR3 loop spans 14 amino acids. The germline V and J ends were trimmed by 4 bases and 1 base, with 9 bases remaining between them. The CDR3 nucleotides are TGTGCCAGCAGCCCCCTTCGAAGCAATCAGCCCCAGCATTTT. Its translation is CASSPLRSNQPQHF.

V and J are TRBV29-1 and TRBJ2-7; 7 bases map to TRBD1. CDR1 and CDR2 from the germline V gene are SQVTM and ANQGSEA. V lost 6 bases and J lost 3; bases outside the gene matches: 5. The CDR3 loop spans 12 amino acids. Here the CDR3 DNA reads TGCAGCGTCGGACAGGATAACTACGAGCAGTACTTC. This translates into CSVGQDNYEQYF.

The V gene is TRBV7-9, the J gene TRBJ2-6, with TRBD2 matching 7 bases. The CDR3 has 19 amino acids. The V gene's germline CDR1 is SEHNR and CDR2 FQNEAQ (reference sequence). The trim removed 4 bases at V and 1 base at J, leaving 13 bases unmatched. The CDR3 here is CASSSSGRAFGSGANVLTF. The CDR3 nucleotides read TGTGCCAGCAGCTCTAGTGGGAGGGCCTTCGGTTCTGGGGCCAACGTCCTGACTTTC.